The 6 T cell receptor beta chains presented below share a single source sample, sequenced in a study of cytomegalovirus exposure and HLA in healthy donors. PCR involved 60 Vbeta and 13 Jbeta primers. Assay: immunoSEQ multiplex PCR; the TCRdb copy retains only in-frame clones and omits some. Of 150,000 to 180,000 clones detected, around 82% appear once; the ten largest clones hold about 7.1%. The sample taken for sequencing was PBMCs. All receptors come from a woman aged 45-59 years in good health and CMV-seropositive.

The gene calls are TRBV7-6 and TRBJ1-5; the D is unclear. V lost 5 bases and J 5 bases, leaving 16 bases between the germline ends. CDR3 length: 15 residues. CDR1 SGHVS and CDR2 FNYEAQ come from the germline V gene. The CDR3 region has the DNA TGTGCCAGCAGCCGAACCCAACCAGGTTATCAGCCCCAGCATTTT. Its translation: CASSRTQPGYQPQHF. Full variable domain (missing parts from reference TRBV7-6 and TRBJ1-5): GAGVSQSPRYKVTKRGQDVALRCDPISGHVSLYWYRQALGQGPEFLTYFNYEAQQDKSGLPNDRFSAERPEGSISTLTIQRTEQRDSAMYRCASSRTQPGYQPQHFGDGTRLSIL.

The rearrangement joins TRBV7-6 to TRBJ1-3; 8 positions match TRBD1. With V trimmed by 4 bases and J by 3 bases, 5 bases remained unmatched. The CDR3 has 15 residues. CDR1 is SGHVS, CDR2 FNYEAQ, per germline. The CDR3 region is CASSSDRGSGNTIYF. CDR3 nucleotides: TGTGCCAGCAGCTCCGACAGGGGAAGTGGAAACACCATATATTTT.

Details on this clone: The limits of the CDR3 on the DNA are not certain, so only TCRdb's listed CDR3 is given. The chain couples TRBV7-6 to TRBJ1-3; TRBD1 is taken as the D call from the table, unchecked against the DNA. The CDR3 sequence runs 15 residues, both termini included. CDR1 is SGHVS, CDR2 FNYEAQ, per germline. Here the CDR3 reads CASSTSTGAGNTIYF.

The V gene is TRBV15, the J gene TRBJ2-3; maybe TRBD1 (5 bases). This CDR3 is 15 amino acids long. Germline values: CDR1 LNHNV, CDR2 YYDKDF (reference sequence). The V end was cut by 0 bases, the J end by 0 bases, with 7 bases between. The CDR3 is CATSRDRASTDTQYF. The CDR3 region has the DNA TGTGCCACCAGCAGAGACAGGGCTAGCACAGATACGCAGTATTTT.

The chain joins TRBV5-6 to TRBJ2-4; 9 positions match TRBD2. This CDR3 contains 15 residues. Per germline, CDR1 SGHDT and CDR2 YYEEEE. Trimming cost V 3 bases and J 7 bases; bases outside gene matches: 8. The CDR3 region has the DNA TGTGCCAGCAGCTCCGTAGCGGGGGTGGGCAACATTCAGTACTTC. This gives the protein CASSSVAGVGNIQYF.

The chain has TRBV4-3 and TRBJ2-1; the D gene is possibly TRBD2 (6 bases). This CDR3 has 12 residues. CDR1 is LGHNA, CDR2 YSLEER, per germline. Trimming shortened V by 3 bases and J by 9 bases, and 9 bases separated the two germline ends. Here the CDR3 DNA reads TGCGCCAGCAGCCAGAGGGGAGGTGAGCAGTTCTTC. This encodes CASSQRGGEQFF.